This T cell receptor (beta chain) was sequenced during a study of T cells after yellow fever vaccination (dated by TCRdb to 2018 to 2020). About the study as a whole: Libraries from fractions with low cell numbers were prepared with the SMART-Seq v4 Ultra Low Input RNA kit. The cohort comprised two healthy male donors, one aged 18 to 30 and one aged 30 to 40 years. To track T-cell clones before and after primary and booster YFV17D yellow fever vaccination, bulk TCR alpha and beta repertoires were sequenced longitudinally. Bulk PBMC replicates and cell subsets were isolated from blood drawn at multiple timepoints before and after both primary and secondary immunization.

On the study overall, not on this receptor specifically: Computational filtering was needed because FACS-sorted repertoires could contain abundant contaminating clonotypes from the bulk population. The secondary T-cell response was found to be weaker but faster than the primary response, with a peak reached on day 5 rather than on day 15. After the booster, most clones that had expanded after primary vaccination were detected again (over 95% of CD4 and roughly nine tenths of CD8), suggesting broad maintenance of memory. Because the study included only two donors, the extent to which the findings can be generalized is limited. A small share of clonotypes was detected in both CD4 and CD8 compartments, with the overlap likely arising from convergent recombination.

CDR1 and CDR2 are drawn from the germline V gene: SGHTA, FQGNSA. The CDR3 runs 15 amino acids, cysteine and phenylalanine included. The entry retains the CDR3 DNA only, 45 bases that are in frame from base 1. V gives up 1 base and J gives up 6 bases, and the segment between their germline ends measures 14 bases. Note on this clonotype: Its antigen remains undetermined. Base qualities are not recorded, but no much larger clone differs from it by a single base.

TCRdb lists the instrument as Illumina NovaSeq 6000. TCR cDNA was synthesized by 5'RACE template switching, which introduced a universal primer site and unique molecular identifiers. Priming for cDNA synthesis came from both the TCR alpha and TCR beta constant segments. Two PCR steps were used to amplify libraries, with sample barcodes and sequencing adapters being added in the second step. Sequencing of the libraries was done on either Illumina HiSeq 2500 (2x100 bp) or NovaSeq (2x150 bp). Per the original workflow: MIGEC handled demultiplexing of reads and collapsing into UMI consensus sequences, while MiXCR performed V(D)J alignment. Using edgeR on replicate PBMC samples, clonotypes were called vaccine-responding if FDR was below 0.01 and the log2 fold change was above 5 up to day 15. Each bulk clonotype received a CD4 or CD8 identity based on whether the sequenced CD4 or CD8 repertoire contained that clonotype at higher abundance. Starting from the raw public reads, TCRdb applied fastp trimming at Q25, assembled clones with MiXCR and retained in-frame beta chains. One record per CDR3 amino acid sequence lists the most common genes and DNA. TCRdb's processing, not the authors' own work, is the source of the V and J calls. Recorded for this sample are 300,000 or so distinct CDR3 sequences; approximately 4.2% of them occurred a single time. 24% of the sample is in the top ten clones.

The label giving this sample's treatment or condition can be read as: live attenuated yellow fever vaccine strain. At each blood-draw timepoint, two biological replicates of bulk PBMCs were obtained. PBMCs were isolated from peripheral blood using a standard Ficoll-Paque protocol. TriZol was used to extract RNA from bulk PBMCs, from CD4 and CD8 fractions, and from dextramer-positive and dextramer-negative fractions. The chain joins TRBV7-2 to TRBJ2-3, with no reliable assignment of the D segment. The source of this sequence is a young man who received the YFV17D yellow fever vaccine. Sequencing used PBMCs, obtained 5 days after the yellow fever booster vaccination. The CDR3 here reads CASSLVNQVEDTQYF. DNA sequence: TGTGCCAGCAGCTTAGTAAATCAAGTGGAGGATACGCAGTATTTT. With all but the CDR3 taken from the reference TRBV7-2 and TRBJ2-3 genes, the full variable domain is: GAGVSQSPSNKVTEKGKDVELRCDPISGHTALYWYRQSLGQGLEFLIYFQGNSAPDKSGLPSDRFSAERTGGSVSTLTIQRTQQEDSAVYLCASSLVNQVEDTQYFGPGTRLTVL.